The T cell receptor beta chain described here comes from a study of T cell responses to AZD1222 COVID-19 vaccine. The study's findings and limits: Sampled repertoires all dated from after the peak T cell response.

The repertoire was sequenced with immunoSEQ multiplex PCR; TCRdb's copy has only in-frame clones and lacks some. Among 150,000 to 200,000 clones, over 75% were seen once, and the ten largest hold approximately 2.8%. A note on this clone: Antigen unknown.

Germline V gene sequence: CDR1 KGHSH, CDR2 LQKENI. The CDR3 consists of 18 residues. V was cut by 6 bases and J by 0 bases, with 18 bases left in between. The specimen was peripheral blood, collected on day 0 of AZD1222 vaccination. The receptor was isolated from an adult in good health. The genes are TRBV18 and TRBJ2-6; D ambiguous. The CDR3 sequence is CASSLFEKSVSGANVLTF. CDR3 in DNA: TGTGCCAGCTCGTTATTCGAGAAGTCTGTCTCTGGGGCCAACGTCCTGACTTTC.